This entry describes one T cell receptor (beta chain). It has no known antigen specificity. Base qualities are not recorded, but no much larger clone differs from it by a single base. CDR1 SGHRS and CDR2 YFSETQ were looked up in the germline V gene. The CDR3 covers 16 residues, taking in both the cysteine and the phenylalanine. The CDR3 DNA has 48 bases and is translated from base 1. The germline V and J ends show losses of 3 bases and 0 bases respectively, and no gene match explains 0 bases of the junction. This record belongs to a study of identical twins (dated by TCRdb to 2016 to 2017). Background for the entire study: TCR alpha and beta repertoires from monozygotic twins, unrelated adults of various ages and cord blood were deep-sequenced to test whether fetal clonotypes persist. To rule out contamination, replicate twin experiments were performed at different times with different library preparation protocols. The study at large found these results: In monozygotic twins, recombination models systematically underestimated out-of-frame TCR alpha sharing, but the models matched the sharing seen between unrelated individuals. Because the same donors could not be followed over many years, conclusions were based on cross-sectional statistical analysis. Zero-insertion analyses could be partly confounded by invariant T cells such as MAIT and iNKT, although diverse VJ usage argued against such confounding for most clonotypes. Compared with coincidental sharing between unrelated individuals, out-of-frame TCR alpha sequences shared between twins showed an excess of sequences with low generation probability. Fewer insertions were carried by abundant cord blood beta clonotypes, a similar but weaker trend appeared in young adult naive repertoires, and no such trend appeared in memory repertoires. A weaker excess of twin sharing was found in beta out-of-frame sequences because the signal-to-noise ratio was lowered by fewer shared sequences.

All donors were healthy Caucasians. Three pairs of female monozygotic twins, all aged roughly 18 to 29 years, were included in the twin cohort. RNA for TCR libraries was isolated from peripheral blood mononuclear cells. Library preparation used 5' RACE. TCRdb shows the sequencer as Illumina HiSeq 2000. Template switching added a universal primer binding site, and the final cDNA carried a unique molecular identifier that allowed TCR cDNA molecules to be counted accurately. Specific primers in the conserved constant-segment region were used to synthesize first-strand cDNA for TCR alpha and beta chains. Each cDNA library was double barcoded, with a SMART-Mk sample barcode plus Illumina barcodes, to control for contamination. TruSeq adapter sequences, together with Illumina sample barcodes, were added in two successive PCR steps. The TCR alpha and beta cDNA libraries were sequenced on the Illumina HiSeq platform using custom primers. As for how the authors treated the data: Unique molecular identifiers were extracted from raw reads with MiGEC, and CDR3 positions were determined with MiXCR. For each individual, recombination models were inferred using an EM algorithm with the repgenHMM and IGoR tools. The analysis of shared clonotypes was done with the tcR package in R, with sharing normalized by the product of cloneset sizes. To study raw recombination without the effects of thymic and clonal selection, out-of-frame nonproductive sequences were analyzed. The public reads were reprocessed in TCRdb via fastp at Q25 and MiXCR, keeping in-frame beta chains. All rows with the same CDR3 protein become a single entry with the most common DNA and genes. Here the V and J calls rest on TCRdb's processing, not on the authors' analysis. Within this sample are roughly 690,000 distinct CDR3 sequences, with over 20% of them counted one time only. The ten largest make up more than 4% of the sample.

The same specimen was also included in a second study, on T cells expressing NK-cell markers. The second study reports: In sorted CD3+CD56+NKG2C+, CD3+CD56+NKG2C- and CD3+CD56-NKG2C+ T-cell subsets from several donors, TCR beta-chain repertoires were profiled. Among the eight sequenced donors, seven were HCMV-seropositive and one was HCMV-seronegative. To restrict sorting to alphabetaTCR-expressing T cells, an anti-gammadeltaTCR antibody was added in several experiments. In six donors, the dominant CD3+CD56+NKG2C+ clonotypes ranked among the top 10 CD8+ clonotypes, making up 1.0-7.0% of CD8+ T cells. Those dominant clonotypes were again the most abundant among CD3+CD56-NKG2C+ cells in four donors, at roughly 28.3-65%. Whether the expanded NKG2C-expressing T cell clones were specific for HCMV antigens remained unclear. All eight donors whose samples were sequenced were randomly selected healthy volunteers, three of them men and five women. A commercial ELISA kit detecting HCMV-specific IgG in serum was used to determine HCMV serostatus. For over 5 donors, bulk peripheral blood T-cell repertoires were additionally sequenced from unsorted PBMC. Reads were demultiplexed and grouped by UMI with MIGEC, and clonotypes were assembled and quantified with MiTCR. To exclude erroneous sequences, any TCR cDNA sequence not supported by at least two reads was discarded. The tcR package was used for downstream repertoire analysis, and clonotypes were matched across fractions by CDR3 nucleotide sequence plus V segment. VDJmatch was used to annotate antigen specificity against VDJdb, with one amino acid substitution allowed in CDR3.

The clonotype comes from a woman younger than 35 in good health. Recombination joined TRBV5-1 with TRBJ2-1; the junction holds 13 bases that match TRBD2. The sequencing sample was made of PBMCs. DNA sequence: TGCGCCAGCAGCTGGACTAGCGGGAGCTCCTACAATGAGCAGTTCTTC. The translation is CASSWTSGSSYNEQFF.